This TCR beta chain comes out of a study of graft-versus-host responses after intestinal transplantation (dated by TCRdb to about 2021). About the investigation overall: Recipients received multivisceral, liver-intestinal, or isolated intestinal transplants. All recipients received anti-thymocyte globulin induction followed by maintenance tacrolimus and steroids for about three years. After intestinal transplantation, graft-versus-host and host-versus-graft alloreactive T cell clones were followed in the graft, circulation and bone marrow using bulk TCR-beta CDR3 sequencing. Alloreactive clones were identified by sequencing pre-transplant mixed lymphocyte reaction products and comparing them with unstimulated pre-transplant donor and recipient T cells. Of the 20 to 30 intestinal transplant recipients enrolled in the cohort, one of whom was a retransplant, a few patients without pretransplant specimens were excluded. A peak of at least 4% donor T cells among recipient peripheral blood mononuclear cells was the definition used for donor T cell macrochimerism. Rather than being sequenced by the commercial service, samples from three later patients were sequenced in-house on an Illumina MiSeq and processed with MiXCR.

Summary of the overall study and its limitations: Early after transplant, declines in HvG clones were associated with peak levels of circulating GvH clones. GvH clones were detected in recipient bone marrow, and some appeared earlier in ileal mucosa or blood, consistent with an intestinal mucosal origin. The relatively low number and heterogeneity of intestinal transplant patients limited the conclusions. High GvH to HvG T cell clonal ratios were observed in the allografts of patients with donor T cell macrochimerism.

Receptor libraries were prepared by the immunoSEQ multiplex PCR assay. For most patients, genomic DNA was isolated with the Qiagen DNeasy Blood and Tissue Kit and sent frozen to Adaptive Biotechnologies for TCR sequencing. For most patients, genomic DNA was subjected to high-throughput TCR-beta CDR3 sequencing by Adaptive Biotechnologies. As for the original processing: TCR sequencing data were retrieved from Adaptive's ImmunoSEQ software for around 18 patients, whereas a few other patients were processed with MiXCR and VDJtools. CD4 versus CD8 sorting errors were corrected by removing sequences found in both subsets at a frequency ratio below 5:1. CDR3 nucleotide sequences shared by donor and recipient were removed because the origin of these sequences could not be assigned. Alloreactive clones required at least 2-fold expansion over unstimulated cells and minimum CFSE-low frequency of 0.002% (template counts) or 0.001% (read counts). Mappable clones were those detected in sequenced pre-transplant spleen, lymph node, or MLR CFSE-low populations of the donor or recipient. Cumulative frequency of alloreactive clones was calculated as a percentage of all sequences weighted by copy number. TCRdb carries this immuneACCESS record with in-frame sequences only. Its versions omit some clonotypes, under half of them owing to an unresolved V gene in the studies checked, with the rest unexplained. V, J and clone size reflect that table, while D and trimming were determined from the DNA. The sample table lists approximately 100,000 clones, 93% of them with a count of one. The leading ten clones occupy 0.9% to 1.5% of the sample.

The intended sense of this specimen's time point label: cells obtained before transplantation from donor or recipient. CD3+CD4+ and CD3+CD8+ populations were FACS-sorted from unstimulated pre-transplant donor and recipient cells taken from spleen or lymph nodes. Ends trimmed: V by 2 bases, J by 6 bases; bases unmatched to a gene: 5. The CDR3 holds 15 amino acids from the cysteine to the phenylalanine. Of the read, only the CDR3 DNA is kept; its 45 bases are in frame from base 1. CDR1 is given as MNHEY and CDR2 as SVGAGI, both from the germline V gene. As to this clone: What antigen it recognizes has not been identified. Nothing much larger sits one base from this clone, and base qualities are not available.

The V and J genes are TRBV6-5 and TRBJ2-2; 8 nucleotides in the junction match TRBD1. This clonotype was obtained from a human donor who received an intestinal transplant. The sequenced sample was unstimulated CD8+ T cells sorted from spleen or lymph node cells, obtained before intestinal transplant. In nucleotide form, the sequence is TGTGCCAGCAGTTACGGGGACAGGTTGGCCGGGGAGCTGTTTTTT. It specifies CASSYGDRLAGELFF.